Sequencing of this TCR beta chain was carried out in a study of PD-1 blockade in classical Hodgkin lymphoma. The patients all showed relapse after autologous stem cell transplantation, while their brentuximab vedotin exposure varied. This CDR3 is 15 amino acids long. Germline V CDR1 and CDR2: MNHNS, SASEGT. The junction had 9 bases not matched to a gene; V was cut back by 5 bases and J by 8 bases. The study, taken as a whole, reports: By C4D1 there was a significant rise in CD4+ TCR diversity but not in CD8+ TCR diversity. Newly diagnosed patients and complete responders had comparable diversity at baseline. Why the repertoires differ is still unclear, perhaps disease activity or prior therapy.

Assay used: immunoSEQ multiplex PCR; TCRdb lists only in-frame clones, some missing. The table lists about 22,000 clones, around three quarters of them singletons. Comments on this clone: Its antigen is currently unknown.

The source was peripheral blood mononuclear cells (PBMCs), collected before the second cycle of nivolumab. This TCR was sampled from a human donor with classical Hodgkin lymphoma. This chain joins TRBV6-1 and TRBJ1-6, with TRBD1 matching 7 bases. The CDR3 DNA reads TGTGCCAGCAGTACCAACAGGGGATCGGATTCACCCCTCCACTTT. It translates to CASSTNRGSDSPLHF.